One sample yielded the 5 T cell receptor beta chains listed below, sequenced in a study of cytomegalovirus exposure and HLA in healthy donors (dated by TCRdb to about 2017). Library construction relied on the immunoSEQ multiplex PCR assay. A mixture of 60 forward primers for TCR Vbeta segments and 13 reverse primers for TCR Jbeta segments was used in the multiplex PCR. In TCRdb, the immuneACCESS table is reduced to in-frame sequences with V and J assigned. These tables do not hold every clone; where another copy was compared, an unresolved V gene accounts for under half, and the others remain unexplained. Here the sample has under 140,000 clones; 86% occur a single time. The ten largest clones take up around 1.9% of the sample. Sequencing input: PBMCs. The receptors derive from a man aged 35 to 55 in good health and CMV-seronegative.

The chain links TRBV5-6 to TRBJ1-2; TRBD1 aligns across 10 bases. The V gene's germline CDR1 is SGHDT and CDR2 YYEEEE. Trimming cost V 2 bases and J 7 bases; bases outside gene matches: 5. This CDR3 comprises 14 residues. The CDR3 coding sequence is TGTGCCAGCAGCTTTGAAGGGACAGGGGCTGGCTACACCTTC. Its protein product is CASSFEGTGAGYTF.

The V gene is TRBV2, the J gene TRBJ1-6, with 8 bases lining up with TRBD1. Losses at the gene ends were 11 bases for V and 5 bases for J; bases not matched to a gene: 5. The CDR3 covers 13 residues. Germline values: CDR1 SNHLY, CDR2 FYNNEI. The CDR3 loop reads CAAGQGHNSPLHF. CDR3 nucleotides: TGTGCCGCCGGACAGGGCCATAATTCACCCCTCCACTTT.

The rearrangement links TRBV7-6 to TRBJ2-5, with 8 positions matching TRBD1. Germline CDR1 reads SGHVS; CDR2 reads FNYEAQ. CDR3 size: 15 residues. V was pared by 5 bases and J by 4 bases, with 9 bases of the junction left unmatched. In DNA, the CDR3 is TGTGCCAGCAGCCCTCTAGCAGGGGGCGTAGAGACCCAGTACTTC. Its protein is CASSPLAGGVETQYF.

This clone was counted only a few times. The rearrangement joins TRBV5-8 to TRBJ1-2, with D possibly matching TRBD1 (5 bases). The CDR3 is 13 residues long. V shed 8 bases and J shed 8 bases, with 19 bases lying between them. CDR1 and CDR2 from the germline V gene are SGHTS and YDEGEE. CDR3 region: CASRRDRVLGYTF. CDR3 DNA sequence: TGTGCCAGTCGGCGGGACCGTGTATTGGGCTACACCTTC.

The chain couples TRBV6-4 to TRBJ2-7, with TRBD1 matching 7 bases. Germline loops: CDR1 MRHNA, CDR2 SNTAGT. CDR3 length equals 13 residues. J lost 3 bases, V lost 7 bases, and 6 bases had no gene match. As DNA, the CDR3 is TGTGCCAGCAATCGAGGGGGCCGCTACGAGCAGTACTTC. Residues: CASNRGGRYEQYF.